The clone carrying this T cell receptor beta chain was picked up many times. Its cognate antigen is unknown. The data belong to a study of T-cell reconstitution after alpha-beta-depleted transplantation in children. Findings of the study overall: Where some patients showed high TCRbeta diversity at day 60, it came from recipient T cells and thymic progenitors that had survived. Expanded clones from the graft, numbering several hundred, reportedly supplied alpha-beta T cells about two months after transplant. Once a year had passed after transplant, T-cell counts and diversity came mostly from newly produced T cells.

Preparing the TCRbeta library involved the use of unique molecular identifiers. TCRdb independently ran MiXCR on the PCR reads; one entry per CDR3 protein. This sample has 130,000 to 150,000 distinct CDR3 sequences, with around 8.8% found just once. CDR1 is MNHNS and CDR2 is SASEGT in the germline V gene. The CDR3 has 15 amino acids. V was trimmed by 6 bases and J by 5 bases, leaving 20 bases between them. The source material was PBMCs, mostly from graft donor cells, sampled 180 days after TCRalphabeta/CD19-depleted stem cell transplant. The rearrangement joins TRBV6-1 to TRBJ2-7, with D possibly matching TRBD1 (6 bases). The clonotype comes from a female patient younger than 10 who had a stem cell transplant for congenital amegakaryocytic thrombocytopenia, so the T cells may come from the graft donor. The DNA for the CDR3 is TGTGCCAGCAGCCGCTACGCCAGGGGAGATAACGAGCAGTACTTC. This translates into CASSRYARGDNEQYF.